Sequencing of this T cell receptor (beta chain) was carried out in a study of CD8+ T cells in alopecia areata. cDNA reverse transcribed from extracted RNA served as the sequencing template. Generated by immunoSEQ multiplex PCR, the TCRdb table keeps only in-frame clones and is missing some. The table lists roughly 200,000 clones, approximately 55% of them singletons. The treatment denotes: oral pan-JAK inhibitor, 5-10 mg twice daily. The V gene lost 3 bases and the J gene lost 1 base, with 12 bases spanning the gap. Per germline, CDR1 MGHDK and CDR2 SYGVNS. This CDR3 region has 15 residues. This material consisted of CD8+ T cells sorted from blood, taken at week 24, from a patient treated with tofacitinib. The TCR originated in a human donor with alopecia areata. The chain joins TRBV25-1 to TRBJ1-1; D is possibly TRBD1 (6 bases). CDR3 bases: TGTGCCAGCAGTGAGTGGACAGAACCGAACACTGAAGCTTTCTTT. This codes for CASSEWTEPNTEAFF.